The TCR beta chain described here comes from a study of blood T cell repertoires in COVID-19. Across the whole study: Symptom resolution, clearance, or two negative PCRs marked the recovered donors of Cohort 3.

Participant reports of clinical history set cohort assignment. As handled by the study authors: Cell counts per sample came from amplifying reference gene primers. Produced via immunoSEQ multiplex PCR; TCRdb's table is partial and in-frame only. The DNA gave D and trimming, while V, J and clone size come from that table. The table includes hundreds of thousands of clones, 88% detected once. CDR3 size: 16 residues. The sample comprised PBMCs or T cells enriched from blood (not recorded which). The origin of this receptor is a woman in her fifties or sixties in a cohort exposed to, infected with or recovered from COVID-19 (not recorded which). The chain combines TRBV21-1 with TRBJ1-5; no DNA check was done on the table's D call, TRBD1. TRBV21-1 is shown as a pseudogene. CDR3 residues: CASSKRQAYSNQPQHF. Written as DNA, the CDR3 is TGTGCCAGCAGCAAGAGACAGGCCTATAGCAATCAGCCCCAGCATTTT.